Listed below are T cell receptor beta chains from one sample, sequenced in a study of blood T cells in healthy people across ages. TCRdb reprocessed the 5' RACE reads via MiXCR and lists one record per CDR3 protein. The sample holds some 1 million distinct CDR3 sequences, 40% to 55% seen once. Input material: blood. Receptor source: a woman aged 55 to 70 in good health. The CDR3 runs from the conserved cysteine through the conserved F or W. Each record gives: clone size, V gene, D gene, J gene, CDR3 protein, CDR3 DNA. D genes are given only for firm matches. Size is omitted from some rows. Given values are once, few, many or a class for expanded clones.

size: .; V: TRBV27; D: TRBD1; J: TRBJ2-7; CDR3: CATSGGLPYNEQYF; DNA: TGTGCCACCTCAGGGGGCCTCCCCTACAATGAGCAGTACTTC
size: few; V: TRBV9; D: .; J: TRBJ2-3; CDR3: CASSSGIPTDTQYF; DNA: TGTGCCAGCAGCTCCGGAATTCCCACAGATACGCAGTATTTT
size: few; V: TRBV7-9; D: .; J: TRBJ2-1; CDR3: CASSLDLSYNEQFF; DNA: TGTGCCAGCAGCTTAGACCTCTCCTACAATGAGCAGTTCTTC
size: few; V: TRBV3-1; D: TRBD1; J: TRBJ2-1; CDR3: CASSPWDRSNNEQFF; DNA: TGTGCCAGCAGCCCCTGGGACAGATCAAACAATGAGCAGTTCTTC
size: many; V: TRBV6-6; D: .; J: TRBJ2-3; CDR3: CASSYMSATDTQYF; DNA: TGTGCCAGCAGTTACATGTCAGCTACAGATACGCAGTATTTT
size: .; V: TRBV20-1; D: .; J: TRBJ2-1; CDR3: CSAARTNSYNEQFF; DNA: TGCAGTGCTGCCAGGACTAACTCCTACAATGAGCAGTTCTTC
size: .; V: TRBV2; D: .; J: TRBJ2-3; CDR3: CTSSGFSASGTDTQYF; DNA: TGTACCAGCAGTGGATTCAGCGCCTCTGGCACAGATACGCAGTATTTT
size: .; V: TRBV5-6; D: .; J: TRBJ1-2; CDR3: CASSFPDNYGYTF; DNA: TGTGCCAGCAGCTTCCCGGACAACTATGGCTACACCTTC
size: few; V: TRBV5-1; D: .; J: TRBJ2-7; CDR3: CASSTAHEQYF; DNA: TGCGCCAGCAGCACAGCCCACGAGCAGTACTTC
size: .; V: TRBV14; D: TRBD1; J: TRBJ2-2; CDR3: CASSPWDRGPLFF; DNA: TGTGCCAGCAGCCCTTGGGACAGGGGTCCACTGTTTTTT
size: .; V: TRBV7-7; D: .; J: TRBJ2-5; CDR3: CASSPQGRGTETQYF; DNA: TGTGCCAGCAGCCCCCAAGGCCGGGGGACGGAGACCCAGTACTTC